These 17 T cell receptor beta chains were sequenced from one sample in a study of cytomegalovirus exposure and HLA in healthy donors. PCR was performed using 60 Vbeta and 13 Jbeta primers. The protocol was immunoSEQ multiplex PCR, while the TCRdb copy is restricted to in-frame clones and leaves out a portion. The table has some 110,000 clones, over 70% seen once. Sequenced sample: PBMCs. The receptors were gathered from a woman in her 50s in good health and CMV-seropositive.

This chain uses TRBV5-1 with TRBJ2-2; D unclear. Per the germline V gene, CDR1 is SGHRS and CDR2 is YFSETQ. V lost 4 bases, J lost 1 base, and 5 bases lay in between. The CDR3 length is 13 residues. The CDR3 sequence is CASSVRNTGELFF. In DNA form, the CDR3 reads TGCGCCAGCAGCGTCAGGAACACCGGGGAGCTGTTTTTT. Drawing the rest from reference TRBV5-1 and TRBJ2-2, the complete variable domain is KAGVTQTPRYLIKTRGQQVTLSCSPISGHRSVSWYQQTPGQGLQFLFEYFSETQRNKGNFPGRFSGRQFSNSRSEMNVSTLELGDSALYLCASSVRNTGELFFGEGSRLTVL.

The chain uses TRBV10-3 and TRBJ1-4; 9 positions agree with TRBD1. The germline gives CDR1 ENHRY, CDR2 SYGVKD. V trimming: 0 bases; J trimming: 8 bases; junction bases outside the gene matches: 4. This CDR3 contains 15 residues. In DNA form, the CDR3 reads TGTGCCATCAGTGAGTCTGGGACAGGGCCCGAAAAACTGTTTTTT. Its protein product is CAISESGTGPEKLFF.

About this clone itself: The same CDR3 arises from other DNA sequences in this sample as well. This chain joins TRBV21-1 and TRBJ2-1; the table gives TRBD1 as D, unverified against the DNA. TRBV21-1 is given as a pseudogene. CDR3 size: 15 residues. CDR3 nucleotides: TGTGCTCCCCGGGAACGGGACAGGGGAATCGATGAGCAGTTCTTC. Its translation: CAPRERDRGIDEQFF.

The chain recombines TRBV7-2 with TRBJ1-6; tentatively, D is TRBD1 (5 bases). CDR1 is SGHTA and CDR2 is FQGNSA in the germline V gene. Trimming left V 1 base short and J 4 bases short, with 14 bases between. There are 17 residues in the CDR3. The CDR3 is CASSLEQGWGYNSPLHF. As DNA, the CDR3 is TGTGCCAGCAGCTTAGAGCAGGGTTGGGGATATAATTCACCCCTCCACTTT.

The chain carries TRBV5-1 and TRBJ1-6, with 9 positions matching TRBD1. CDR3 length equals 14 residues. From germline, CDR1 is SGHRS and CDR2 YFSETQ. Trimming removed 2 bases from V and 13 bases from J; junction bases left unmatched: 7. Written as DNA, the CDR3 is TGCGCCAGCAGCTTCGGACAGGGGATTAGGCCCCTCCACTTT. Residues: CASSFGQGIRPLHF. Combining the CDR3 with reference TRBV5-1 and TRBJ1-6 gives the whole variable domain KAGVTQTPRYLIKTRGQQVTLSCSPISGHRSVSWYQQTPGQGLQFLFEYFSETQRNKGNFPGRFSGRQFSNSRSEMNVSTLELGDSALYLCASSFGQGIRPLHFGNGTRLTVT.

V and J are TRBV5-1 and TRBJ2-2, with 7 bases that match TRBD2. There are 16 residues in the CDR3. J was trimmed by 0 bases and V by 3 bases; bases with no gene match: 5. Per germline, CDR1 SGHRS and CDR2 YFSETQ. CDR3 coding DNA: TGCGCCAGCAGCTGGGGGGGGATACCGAACACCGGGGAGCTGTTTTTT. It yields the protein CASSWGGIPNTGELFF. The variable domain in full, with the rest retrieved from reference TRBV5-1 and TRBJ2-2, is KAGVTQTPRYLIKTRGQQVTLSCSPISGHRSVSWYQQTPGQGLQFLFEYFSETQRNKGNFPGRFSGRQFSNSRSEMNVSTLELGDSALYLCASSWGGIPNTGELFFGEGSRLTVL.

J is TRBJ1-2 and V is TRBV16; D may be TRBD1 (5 bases). V was trimmed by 4 bases and J by 6 bases, leaving 12 bases between them. Germline-derived CDR1 and CDR2 are KGHSY and FQNENV. The CDR3 loop spans 13 amino acids. The CDR3 sequence is CASSPGTGDGYTF. DNA of the CDR3: TGTGCCAGCAGCCCTGGGACGGGAGATGGCTACACCTTC.

The CDR3 spells CASSYAGPGFGYTF. The CDR3 nucleotides read TGTGCCAGCAGTTACGCCGGTCCAGGGTTTGGCTACACCTTC. The V call is TRBV6-5, the J call TRBJ1-2; maybe TRBD1 (5 bases). V lost 2 bases and J lost 7, with 14 bases in between. This CDR3 has 14 residues. Germline loops: CDR1 MNHEY, CDR2 SVGAGI.

This clone was observed a handful of times. V usage is TRBV6-1 and J usage is TRBJ1-4, with a weak D call TRBD1 (5 bases). The CDR3 spans 12 residues. V dropped 4 bases and J dropped 6 bases, with 6 bases sitting between them. Per germline, CDR1 MNHNS and CDR2 SASEGT. CDR3: CASSARDEKLFF. The CDR3 coding sequence is TGTGCCAGCAGTGCCAGGGATGAAAAACTGTTTTTT.

The chain recombines TRBV4-1 with TRBJ1-2; D might be TRBD1 (5 bases). The ends were cut back, 0 bases at V and 8 bases at J, with 19 bases in the middle. Germline V gene data show CDR1 as MGHRA and CDR2 as YSYEKL. The CDR3 has 16 amino acids. CDR3 residues: CASSQDLSGTGLGYTF. Here the CDR3 DNA reads TGCGCCAGCAGCCAAGATCTATCAGGGACTGGGTTAGGCTACACCTTC.

V is TRBV7-3 and J is TRBJ2-3; tentative D call: TRBD1 (5 bases). The CDR3 is 14 residues long. Trimming took 2 bases from V and 4 from J, leaving 10 bases between them. Per the germline V gene, CDR1 is SGHTA and CDR2 is FQGTGA. The CDR3 reads CASSLQGFADTQYF. The CDR3 nucleotides are TGTGCCAGCAGCTTACAGGGTTTTGCAGATACGCAGTATTTT.

V gene TRBV28 combines with J gene TRBJ2-7, with 8 bases aligning to TRBD1. Trimming at V came to 2 bases and at J to 2 bases, leaving 11 bases not matched to a gene. The germline V gene has CDR1 MDHEN and CDR2 SYDVKM. This CDR3 has 17 residues. CDR3 residues: CASSLTPGGANAYEQYF. DNA of the CDR3: TGTGCCAGCAGTTTAACCCCAGGGGGCGCGAATGCCTACGAGCAGTACTTC.

The genes are TRBV5-1 and TRBJ1-2, with no clear D. Germline-derived CDR1 and CDR2 are SGHRS and YFSETQ. The CDR3 length is 14 residues. V lost 3 bases and J lost 0, with 9 bases in between. The CDR3 is CASSYDKPNYGYTF. The DNA for the CDR3 is TGCGCCAGCAGCTACGACAAACCTAACTATGGCTACACCTTC.

The rearrangement uses TRBV10-3 and TRBJ2-5, with D possibly TRBD2 on 5 matching bases. The CDR3 is 12 residues long. The V end was cut by 3 bases, the J end by 4 bases, with 6 bases between. From germline, CDR1 is ENHRY and CDR2 SYGVKD. CDR3 sequence reads: CAISDRGETQYF. Written as DNA, the CDR3 is TGTGCCATCAGTGACCGGGGAGAGACCCAGTACTTC.

The chain uses TRBV5-1 and TRBJ2-1, with TRBD1 identical over 9 bases. Trimming at V came to 3 bases and at J to 8 bases, leaving 9 bases not matched to a gene. Germline values: CDR1 SGHRS, CDR2 YFSETQ. This CDR3 has 15 residues. Here the CDR3 DNA reads TGCGCCAGCAGCTCGGGACAGGGTGAACGGGATGAGCAGTTCTTC. Translating gives CASSSGQGERDEQFF.

This chain uses TRBV7-8 with TRBJ1-1; no firm D call. Per the germline V gene, CDR1 is SGHVS and CDR2 is FQNEAQ. V lost 8 bases and J lost 2, with 9 bases in between. The CDR3 is made up of 12 amino acids. CDR3 in amino acids: CASGYSNTEAFF. The CDR3 DNA is TGTGCCAGCGGTTACAGCAACACTGAAGCTTTCTTT. Using reference TRBV7-8 and TRBJ1-1 for the parts outside the CDR3, the full variable domain is GAGVSQSPRYKVAKRGQDVALRCDPISGHVSLFWYQQALGQGPEFLTYFQNEAQLDKSGLPSDRFFAERPEGSVSTLKIQRTQQEDSAVYLCASGYSNTEAFFGQGTRLTVV.

The chain is built from TRBV29-1 and TRBJ2-7, with D maybe TRBD1 (6 bases). Trimming left V 5 bases short and J 5 bases short, with 10 bases between. Germline-derived CDR1 and CDR2 are SQVTM and ANQGSEA. This CDR3 region has 11 residues. Written as DNA, the CDR3 is TGCAGCGTTCCACAGGGCCACGAGCAGTACTTC. Its protein product is CSVPQGHEQYF.